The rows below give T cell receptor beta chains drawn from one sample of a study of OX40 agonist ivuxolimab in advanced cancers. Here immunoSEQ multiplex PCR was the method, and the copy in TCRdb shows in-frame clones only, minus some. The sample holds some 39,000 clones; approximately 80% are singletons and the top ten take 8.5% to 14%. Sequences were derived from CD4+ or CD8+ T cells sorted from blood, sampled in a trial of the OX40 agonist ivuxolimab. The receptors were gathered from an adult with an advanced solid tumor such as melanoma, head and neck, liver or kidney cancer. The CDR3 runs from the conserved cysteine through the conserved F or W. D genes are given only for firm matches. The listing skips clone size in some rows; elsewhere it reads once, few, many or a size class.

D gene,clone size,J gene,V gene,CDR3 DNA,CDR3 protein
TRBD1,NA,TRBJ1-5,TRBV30,TGTGCCGGAAACGGACAGGGGGCAGTATATCAGCCCCAGCATTTT,CAGNGQGAVYQPQHF
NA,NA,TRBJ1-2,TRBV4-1,TGCGCCAGCAGCCAAGGCCAGGGGCCCTCACGGGGTGGCTACACCTTC,CASSQGQGPSRGGYTF
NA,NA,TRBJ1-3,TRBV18,TGTGCCAGCTCACGCCCTCAGGGAACTGGAAACACCATATATTTT,CASSRPQGTGNTIYF
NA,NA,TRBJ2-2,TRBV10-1,TGCGCCAGCAGTGTGGCCGGGAACACCGGGGAGCTGTTTTTT,CASSVAGNTGELFF
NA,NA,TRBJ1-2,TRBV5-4,TGTGCCAGCAGCTTGGGGACTACAGGAGGACAAGGAGGCTACACCTTC,CASSLGTTGGQGGYTF
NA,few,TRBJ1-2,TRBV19,TGTGCCAGTAGTATAAAGACAGGCGGCTATGGCTACACCTTC,CASSIKTGGYGYTF
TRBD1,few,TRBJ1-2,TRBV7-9,TGTGCCTTGGACAGGAGCCCTTCCTATGGCTACACCTTC,CALDRSPSYGYTF
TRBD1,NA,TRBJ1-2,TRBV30,TGTGCCTATGACAGGGGAAAGGATGGCTACACCTTC,CAYDRGKDGYTF
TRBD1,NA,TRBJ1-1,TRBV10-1,TGCGCCAGCAGGATGGACAGGCTGAACACTGAAGCTTTCTTT,CASRMDRLNTEAFF
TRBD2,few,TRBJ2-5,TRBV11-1,TGTGCCAGCAGCTTAACCGGACTAGCGGGGTGGGAGACCCAGTACTTC,CASSLTGLAGWETQYF
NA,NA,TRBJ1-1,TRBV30,TGTGCCTGGAGTGTAATAAGCGCTGAAGCTTTCTTT,CAWSVISAEAFF
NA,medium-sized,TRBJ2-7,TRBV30,TGTGCCTGGAGTGAGTTAAACGTTCTCTACGAGCAGTACTTC,CAWSELNVLYEQYF
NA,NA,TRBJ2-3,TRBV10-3,TGTGCCATCAGATGGGAACAGAGTACAGATACGCAGTATTTT,CAIRWEQSTDTQYF
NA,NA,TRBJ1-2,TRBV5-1,TGCGCCAGCTCGGCAGGGACCTATGGCTACACCTTC,CASSAGTYGYTF
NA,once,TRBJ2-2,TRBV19,TGTGCCAGTAGTATAGCTCGGGGGGAGCTGTTTTTT,CASSIARGELFF
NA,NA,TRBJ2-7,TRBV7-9,TGTGCCAGCAGCCCCCCACAGGGGAGGGGCGAGCAGTACTTC,CASSPPQGRGEQYF
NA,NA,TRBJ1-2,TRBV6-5,TGTGCCAGCAGTTACAGGGGAAATAACTATGGCTACACCTTC,CASSYRGNNYGYTF
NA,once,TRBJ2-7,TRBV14,TGTGCCAGCAGCTACAGTGACTTCCAACCCTCCTACGAGCAGTACTTC,CASSYSDFQPSYEQYF
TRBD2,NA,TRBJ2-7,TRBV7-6,TGTGCCAGCACCCCCGGCGGGGGTGAGTACGAGCAGTACTTC,CASTPGGGEYEQYF
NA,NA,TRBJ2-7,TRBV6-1,TGTGCCAGCAGTTCACAGAGGGTAGGACGCTACGAGCAGTACTTC,CASSSQRVGRYEQYF
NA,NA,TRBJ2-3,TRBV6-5,TGTGCCAGCAGTTACTCGGATACTGCAGATACGCAGTATTTT,CASSYSDTADTQYF
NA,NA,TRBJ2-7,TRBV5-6,TGTGCCAGCAGCTTGGGAACCTACGAGCAGTACTTC,CASSLGTYEQYF
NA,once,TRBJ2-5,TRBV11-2,TGTGCCAGCAGCCCCATTACAGGGCTTACCCAAGAGACCCAGTACTTC,CASSPITGLTQETQYF
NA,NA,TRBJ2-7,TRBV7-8,TGTGCCAGCAGTTATGCGAGGGGGGTTGGTGAGCAGTACTTC,CASSYARGVGEQYF
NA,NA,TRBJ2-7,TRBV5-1,TGCGCCAGCAGCTTGGCCGGGACAAACGCCTACGAGCAGTACTTC,CASSLAGTNAYEQYF
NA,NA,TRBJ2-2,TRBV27,TGTGCCAGTAGCCCGAACACCGGGGAGCTGTTTTTT,CASSPNTGELFF
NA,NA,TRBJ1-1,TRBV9,TGTGCCAGCAGCGTACGAGGGGGGCCCACTGAAGCTTTCTTT,CASSVRGGPTEAFF
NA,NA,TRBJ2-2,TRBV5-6,TGTGCCAGCGTCGTGTTTGACAGGAGGAACGGGGAGCTGTTTTTT,CASVVFDRRNGELFF
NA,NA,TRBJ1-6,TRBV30,TGTGCCTGGAGCGCCGAGGACAGACAATTCCTTAATTCACCCCTCCACTTT,CAWSAEDRQFLNSPLHF
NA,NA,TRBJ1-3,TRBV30,TGTGCCTGGAGCCCCCCCGGACAGAGGGGCACCATATATTTT,CAWSPPGQRGTIYF
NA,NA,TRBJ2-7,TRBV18,TGTGCCAGCTCACCACCTGGACAATTTTACGAGCAGTACTTC,CASSPPGQFYEQYF
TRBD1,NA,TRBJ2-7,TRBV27,TGTGCCAGCCGAGCTTCCGGGACAGGGTCCTACGAGCAGTACTTC,CASRASGTGSYEQYF
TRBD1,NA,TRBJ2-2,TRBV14,TGTGCCAGCAGCCAAGATAATTTCTGGGACAGGTGGTCCGCCCCGAACACCGGGGAGCTGTTTTTT,CASSQDNFWDRWSAPNTGELFF
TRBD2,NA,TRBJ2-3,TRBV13,TGTGCCAGCAGCCCAGGGACTAGCGGTCCAGATACGCAGTATTTT,CASSPGTSGPDTQYF
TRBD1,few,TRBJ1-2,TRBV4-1,TGCGCCAGCAGCCAAGGGACAGGGATCTATGGCTACACCTTC,CASSQGTGIYGYTF
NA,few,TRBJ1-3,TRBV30,TGTGCCTGGACGGCTTCGAGCTCTGGAAACACCATATATTTT,CAWTASSSGNTIYF
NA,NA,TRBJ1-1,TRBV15,TGTGCCACCGAGGGGGTCGGCGCTGAAGCCTTCTTT,CATEGVGAEAFF
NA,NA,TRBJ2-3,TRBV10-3,TGTGCCATCAGCGGAGATACAGATACGCAGTATTTT,CAISGDTDTQYF
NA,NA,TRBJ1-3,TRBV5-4,TGTGCCAGCAGCTTGGCAGGGGTCCGGAGCGGAAACACCATATATTTT,CASSLAGVRSGNTIYF
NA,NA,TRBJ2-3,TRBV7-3,TGTGCCAGCAGCTCGGACAGACATAGCACAGATACGCAGTATTTT,CASSSDRHSTDTQYF
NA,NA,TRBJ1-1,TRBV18,TGTGCCAGCTCGCCCACTCCTAACACTGAAGCTTTCTTT,CASSPTPNTEAFF
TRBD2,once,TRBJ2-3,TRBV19,TGTGCCAGTAGTCCAGGACTAGCGGGGATAAACACAGATACGCAGTATTTT,CASSPGLAGINTDTQYF
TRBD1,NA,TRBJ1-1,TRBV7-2,TGTGCCAGTAGCTTAGAGGACAGGGGCTGGGGGACTGAAGCTTTCTTT,CASSLEDRGWGTEAFF
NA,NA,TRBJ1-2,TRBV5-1,TGCGCCAGCAGCTACGGGCCGATCATACCTCAGGACGGGAACTATGGCTACACCTTC,CASSYGPIIPQDGNYGYTF
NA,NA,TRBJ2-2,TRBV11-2,TGTGCCAGCAGCTTAGAAAGATGGACCGGGGAGCTGTTTTTT,CASSLERWTGELFF
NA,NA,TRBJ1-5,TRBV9,TGTGCCAGCAGCGGCCGATATAGCAATCAGCCCCAGCATTTT,CASSGRYSNQPQHF
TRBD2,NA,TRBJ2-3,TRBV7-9,TGTGCCAGCAGCTTTTCGACTAGCGGGGGCTCAGATACGCAGTATTTT,CASSFSTSGGSDTQYF
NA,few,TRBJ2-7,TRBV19,TGTGCCAGTAGGGGGCAGATCGAGCAGTACTTC,CASRGQIEQYF
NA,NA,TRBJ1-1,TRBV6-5,TGTGCCAGCAGTTACTCGTATCAGAACACTGAAGCTTTCTTT,CASSYSYQNTEAFF
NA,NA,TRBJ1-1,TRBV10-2,TGCGCCAGCACTAGTAGCGGAAACACTGAAGCTTTCTTT,CASTSSGNTEAFF
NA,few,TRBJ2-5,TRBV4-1,TGCGCCAGCAGCCCGGACAGACCCCAAGAGACCCAGTACTTC,CASSPDRPQETQYF
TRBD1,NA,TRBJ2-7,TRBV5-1,TGCGCCAGCACCCCGACAGGGTCGAGCTCCTACGAGCAGTACTTC,CASTPTGSSSYEQYF